This T cell receptor (beta chain) originates from a study of vaccination and CD4 T cells after COVID-19. At the level of the study: Post-vaccine sampling followed dose two by a median 72 days (range 14 to 241).

Cultured CD4+ T cell DNA underwent sequencing with the Oncomine TCR Beta short-read assay. TCRdb re-derived calls from the PCR reads in MiXCR, one entry per CDR3 protein. The data hold about 23,000 distinct CDR3 sequences, with 67% observed a single time. Stated treatment: approximately nine-day PBMC culture with coronavirus spike peptide pools or control peptides (ViraFEST assay). Antigen-specific T cells were expanded with peptide pools by ViraFEST, and TCRs were then sequenced. On this clonotype: As yet, its antigen is unknown.

CDR1 and CDR2 (germline): SGHTA, FQGNSA. V lost 2 bases and J lost 4; bases outside the gene matches: 3. The CDR3 has 15 residues. The genes are TRBV7-2 and TRBJ2-1, with 9 bases aligning to TRBD1. The input for sequencing was CD4+ T cells from blood, cultured in vitro, taken after SARS-CoV-2 vaccination. This receptor was taken from a human donor who received a COVID-19 vaccine. In nucleotides, the CDR3 is TGTGCCAGCAGCTTATATGGACAGGGGTACAATGAGCAGTTCTTC. Residues: CASSLYGQGYNEQFF.